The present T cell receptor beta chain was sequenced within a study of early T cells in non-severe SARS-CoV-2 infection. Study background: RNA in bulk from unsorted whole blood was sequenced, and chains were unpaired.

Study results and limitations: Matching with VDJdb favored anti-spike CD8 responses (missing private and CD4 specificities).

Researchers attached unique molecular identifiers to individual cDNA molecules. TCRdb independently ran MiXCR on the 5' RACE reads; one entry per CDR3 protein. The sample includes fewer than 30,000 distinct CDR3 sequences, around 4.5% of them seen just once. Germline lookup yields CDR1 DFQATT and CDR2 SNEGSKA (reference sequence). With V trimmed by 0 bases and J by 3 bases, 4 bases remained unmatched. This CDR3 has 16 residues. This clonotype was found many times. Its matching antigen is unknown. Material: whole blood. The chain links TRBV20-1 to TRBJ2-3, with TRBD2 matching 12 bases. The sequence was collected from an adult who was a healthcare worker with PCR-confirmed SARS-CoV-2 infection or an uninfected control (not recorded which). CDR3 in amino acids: CSARDRLAGDTDTQYF. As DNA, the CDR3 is TGCAGTGCTAGAGATCGACTAGCGGGGGATACAGATACGCAGTATTTT.